These 32 T cell receptor beta chains came from one sample sequenced in a study of T cells in localized non-small cell lung cancer. Sequencing used immunoSEQ multiplex PCR; TCRdb keeps in-frame clones, though not all of them. The sample carries under 7,000 clones, roughly 87% recorded once. The sequencing used peripheral blood, collected before any cancer treatment. The source of these receptors is a male donor older than 55 with stage I lung adenocarcinoma.

The V gene is TRBV10-3, the J gene TRBJ1-1; 9 bases are a match to TRBD1. V gave up 7 bases and J gave up 2 bases; unmatched junction bases: 14. Germline V gives CDR1 ENHRY, CDR2 SYGVKD. The CDR3 totals 17 residues. The CDR3 protein is CAIIETLLTGGNTEAFF. The CDR3 DNA reads as TGTGCCATCATCGAGACATTACTAACAGGGGGCAACACTGAAGCTTTCTTT.

This chain links TRBV11-2 with TRBJ2-7; D could derive from TRBD1 or TRBD2 (6 bases each). This CDR3 comprises 15 residues. V lost 6 bases to trimming and J lost 3 bases, with 18 bases between them. CDR1 and CDR2 from the germline V gene are SGHAT and FQNNGV. The CDR3 loop is CASSRGGAGDYEQYV. The CDR3 nucleotides are TGTGCCAGCAGTCGGGGAGGTGCAGGGGACTACGAGCAGTACGTC.

This chain links TRBV4-2 with TRBJ2-1; D unclear. V lost 0 bases, J lost 6 bases, and 6 bases lay in between. This CDR3 has 13 amino acids. The germline gives CDR1 LGHNA, CDR2 YNFKEQ. The CDR3 DNA sequence: TGTGCCAGCAGCCAAGACGGGTTCAATGAGCAGTTCTTC. Its protein product is CASSQDGFNEQFF.

The table lists this clone with a count of one. V gene TRBV19 combines with J gene TRBJ2-3; tentatively, D is TRBD1 (6 bases). The CDR3 consists of 14 residues. The germline V gene has CDR1 LNHDA and CDR2 SQIVND (reference sequence). Trimming took 4 bases from V and 5 from J, leaving 13 bases between them. CDR3 sequence (DNA): TGTGCCAGTAGTACTACAGGGCAGGTAGATACGCAGTATTTT. It specifies CASSTTGQVDTQYF.

V usage is TRBV30 and J usage is TRBJ1-2; D unclear. CDR1 is GTSNPN and CDR2 is SVGIG in the germline V gene (reference sequence). The CDR3 is 13 amino acids. Trimming pared 1 base from V and 0 bases from J, leaving 6 bases between. The DNA for the CDR3 is TGTGCCTGGAGTGGCCTCTCTAACTATGGCTACACCTTC. Translated, it gives CAWSGLSNYGYTF.

This clone was recorded a few times. CDR3 coding DNA: TGCGCCAGCAGCTCGAAAAGATATCCTACCCGATACGAGCAGTACGTC. Translation gives CASSSKRYPTRYEQYV. The rearrangement joins TRBV5-1 to TRBJ2-7; D unresolved. CDR1 SGHRS and CDR2 YFSETQ come from the germline V gene. V was shortened by 3 bases and J by 4 bases, with 20 bases between the two germline ends. The CDR3 runs 16 residues.

The chain uses TRBV7-2 and TRBJ2-3, with D perhaps matching TRBD2 (6 bases). CDR3 length: 13 amino acids. Looked up from germline, CDR1 is SGHTA and CDR2 is FQGNSA. V was pared by 4 bases and J by 6 bases, with 11 bases between. The DNA of the CDR3 is TGTGCCAGCAGCTCGGGACTGGTTGATACGCAGTATTTT. This translates into CASSSGLVDTQYF.

V usage is TRBV30 and J usage is TRBJ1-3; possibly TRBD1 for D (6 bases). Between the trimmed V and J ends, which lost 7 bases and 2 bases, there was a span of 12 bases. Germline CDR1 reads GTSNPN; CDR2 reads SVGIG (reference sequence). The CDR3 loop spans 13 amino acids. Here the CDR3 reads CASSRQAGNTIYF. DNA for the CDR3: TGTGCCTCCTCAAGACAGGCTGGAAACACCATATATTTT.

V and J are TRBV19 and TRBJ1-1, with D possibly TRBD1 on 5 matching bases. CDR3 length equals 14 residues. Deletions cut 10 bases from V and 0 bases from J, with 15 bases between. Germline V lookup: CDR1 LNHDA, CDR2 SQIVND (reference sequence). For the CDR3, the DNA is TGTGCCACCGTTGCTCAAGGGGTGAACACTGAAGCTTTCTTT. As protein: CATVAQGVNTEAFF.

The chain is built from TRBV29-1 and TRBJ1-2, with D tentatively TRBD1 (5 bases). This CDR3 has 15 amino acids. V was clipped by 7 bases and J by 1 base, with 19 bases between them. The germline V gene has CDR1 SQVTM and CDR2 ANQGSEA. The CDR3 bases are TGCAGCGCTGACGGCTGGGGGGATCTTAACTATGGCTACACCTTC. Translation: CSADGWGDLNYGYTF.

This chain joins TRBV20-1 and TRBJ2-1, with 7 positions matching TRBD2. The V gene end was trimmed by 2 bases and the J gene end by 9 bases; junction bases not matched to a gene: 1. The CDR3 consists of 11 residues. Germline V gene lookup returns CDR1 DFQATT and CDR2 SNEGSKA (reference sequence). CDR3 DNA: TGCAGTGCTAGAAGGGAGGGTGAGCAGTTCTTC. Its translation is CSARREGEQFF.

This clone was detected once. The chain has TRBV7-2 and TRBJ2-2; D is unresolved. From germline, CDR1 is SGHTA and CDR2 FQGNSA. The germline V and J ends were trimmed by 1 base and 2 bases, with 8 bases remaining between them. The CDR3 has 15 residues. The CDR3 DNA sequence: TGTGCCAGCAGCTTAGTCTATCCTAACACCGGGGAGCTGTTTTTT. Translated: CASSLVYPNTGELFF.

This clone was found a few times. The rearrangement joins TRBV18 to TRBJ2-2; TRBD1 agrees at 8 bases. Germline CDR1 KGHSH, CDR2 LQKENI. The junction had 6 bases not matched to a gene; V was cut back by 2 bases and J by 4 bases. The CDR3 covers 16 residues. The CDR3 here is CASSPSGQGATGELFF. CDR3 nucleotide sequence: TGTGCCAGCTCACCAAGTGGGCAGGGGGCCACCGGGGAGCTGTTTTTT.

This clone appeared a single time. The V call is TRBV7-2, the J call TRBJ2-5, with 9 nucleotides matching TRBD2. From germline, CDR1 is SGHTA and CDR2 FQGNSA. This CDR3 is built from 16 residues. The junction had 7 bases not matched to a gene; V was cut back by 1 base and J by 4 bases. The CDR3 sequence is CASSLVQAGGPETQYF. CDR3 nucleotide sequence: TGTGCCAGCAGCTTAGTTCAGGCGGGGGGGCCAGAGACCCAGTACTTC.

The CDR3 here is CASSTPGTVNTEAFF. CDR3 nucleotide sequence: TGTGCCAGCAGTACCCCCGGGACAGTAAACACTGAAGCTTTCTTT. The V gene is TRBV6-6, the J gene TRBJ1-1, with 7 bases identical to TRBD1. Unmatched junction bases numbered 8, after V lost 5 bases and J lost 2 bases. Germline V gene data show CDR1 as MNHNY and CDR2 as SVGAGI (reference sequence). This CDR3 region has 15 residues.

The chain links TRBV10-2 to TRBJ2-5; D is perhaps TRBD2 (6 bases). Germline V gene sequence: CDR1 WSHSY, CDR2 SAAADI. Trimming removed 8 bases from V and 2 bases from J, with 30 bases in between. This CDR3 comprises 19 residues. Written as DNA, the CDR3 is TGCGCCAGCCCTCCAGTCTTTCGGGGTTCTAGCGAGATACAAGAGACCCAGTACTTC. This translates into CASPPVFRGSSEIQETQYF.

This chain connects TRBV29-1 to TRBJ2-1, with TRBD2 matching 9 bases. Losses at the gene ends were 7 bases for V and 1 base for J; bases not matched to a gene: 11. CDR3 size: 16 residues. CDR1 and CDR2 from the germline V gene are SQVTM and ANQGSEA. CDR3 coding DNA: TGCAGCGGAACAGGATTTAGCGGGAGTTCCTACAATGAGCAGTTCTTC. It yields the protein CSGTGFSGSSYNEQFF.

The chain is built from TRBV9 and TRBJ2-1; 13 positions match TRBD2. V was pared by 3 bases and J by 7 bases, with 4 bases of the junction left unmatched. Germline V gives CDR1 SGDLS, CDR2 YYNGEE. This CDR3 has 15 amino acids. The CDR3 sequence: CASSGGLAGVNEQFF. DNA for the CDR3: TGTGCCAGCAGCGGAGGACTAGCGGGGGTAAATGAGCAGTTCTTC.

The CDR3 here is CASSLAGTGGQEFADTQYF. CDR3 in DNA: TGTGCCAGCAGCTTAGCCGGGACAGGGGGCCAAGAGTTTGCAGATACGCAGTATTTT. The rearrangement joins TRBV11-2 to TRBJ2-3; 12 nucleotides line up with TRBD1. Germline V gives CDR1 SGHAT, CDR2 FQNNGV. V shed 1 base and J 4 bases; nucleotides not matched to a gene: 12. CDR3 length: 19 residues.

J is TRBJ2-5 and V is TRBV6-1; TRBD2 might be the D (5 bases). The V gene lost 3 bases and the J gene lost 5 bases, with 16 bases spanning the gap. Germline-derived CDR1 and CDR2 are MNHNS and SASEGT. The CDR3 loop spans 15 amino acids. Here the CDR3 reads CASSEHFGVSETQYF. The CDR3 DNA reads TGTGCCAGCAGTGAGCACTTCGGGGTATCGGAGACCCAGTACTTC.

The rearrangement joins TRBV2 to TRBJ2-3; D is ambiguous. V shed 7 bases and J shed 4 bases, with 12 bases lying between them. Germline V gives CDR1 SNHLY, CDR2 FYNNEI. This CDR3 contains 13 residues. CDR3 nucleotides: TGTGCCAGCACAAGCCGGCTGCCAGATACGCAGTATTTT. The encoded protein is CASTSRLPDTQYF.

V gene TRBV12-5 combines with J gene TRBJ1-1, with TRBD1 as a possible D gene (6 bases). V lost 6 bases to trimming and J lost 10 bases, with 15 bases between them. The CDR3 has 12 amino acids. From germline, CDR1 is LGHNT and CDR2 FRNRAP. The CDR3 region has the DNA TGTGCTAGTGGCCTTAGACAGGACCTAGCTTTCTTT. This translates into CASGLRQDLAFF.

The chain employs TRBV29-1 and TRBJ2-3; 8 positions agree with TRBD1. The germline CDR1 and CDR2 sequences are SQVTM and ANQGSEA. With 2 bases clipped from V and 5 bases from J, the junction kept 6 bases outside the gene matches. This CDR3 has 14 amino acids. The CDR3 protein is CSVERTGNIDTQYF. CDR3 coding DNA: TGCAGCGTTGAAAGGACAGGGAATATAGATACGCAGTATTTT.

This clone was recorded a few times. Distinct nucleotide sequences in the sample also encode this CDR3. This chain joins TRBV6-1 and TRBJ1-4; D uncertain. Germline V CDR1 and CDR2: MNHNS, SASEGT. This CDR3 spans 14 amino acids. Trimming took 1 base from V and 7 from J, leaving 10 bases between them. CDR3: CASSEGRVGEKLFF. DNA of the CDR3: TGTGCCAGCAGTGAAGGAAGGGTTGGTGAAAAACTGTTTTTT.

The chain recombines TRBV4-1 with TRBJ1-1; D uncertain. This CDR3 has 14 residues. Per germline, CDR1 MGHRA and CDR2 YSYEKL. Trimming left V 0 bases short and J 8 bases short, with 13 bases between. CDR3 nucleotides: TGCGCCAGCAGCCAAGATGCGAACGGCAGCGAAGCTTTCTTT. Translation: CASSQDANGSEAFF.

The chain is built from TRBV5-5 and TRBJ2-7, with 8 bases fitting TRBD1. The CDR3 runs 15 residues. Per the germline V gene, CDR1 is SGHKS and CDR2 is YYEKEE (reference sequence). Unmatched junction bases numbered 10, after V lost 4 bases and J lost 4 bases. The CDR3 coding sequence is TGTGCCAGCAGCCCGACCGTACAGGGGGAATACGAGCAGTACGTC. Protein product: CASSPTVQGEYEQYV.

The CDR3 sequence: CAWSVGTVGNTIYF. DNA of the CDR3: TGTGCCTGGAGTGTGGGGACAGTAGGAAACACCATATATTTT. V and J are TRBV30 and TRBJ1-3, with TRBD1 matching over 7 bases. Germline values: CDR1 GTSNPN, CDR2 SVGIG (reference sequence). Trimming removed 0 bases from V and 4 bases from J; junction bases left unmatched: 3. CDR3 size: 14 residues.

V gene TRBV6-5 combines with J gene TRBJ1-2; 10 bases agree with TRBD1. Germline CDR1 reads MNHEY; CDR2 reads SVGAGI. The CDR3 sequence is 15 residues long. With V trimmed by 6 bases and J by 6 bases, 10 bases remained unmatched. CDR3 DNA sequence: TGTGCCAGCAGCCACGGGACAGGGGTACAAGATGGCTACACCTTC. Amino acids: CASSHGTGVQDGYTF.

The rearrangement links TRBV5-5 to TRBJ2-1, with 13 bases that match TRBD2. The CDR3 runs 15 residues. The V gene's germline CDR1 is SGHKS and CDR2 YYEKEE (reference sequence). The trim removed 5 bases at V and 7 bases at J, leaving 6 bases unmatched. CDR3 region: CASRLLAGGENEQFF. For the CDR3, the DNA is TGTGCCAGCAGGTTACTAGCGGGAGGGGAGAATGAGCAGTTCTTC.

The chain employs TRBV19 and TRBJ1-1; 10 bases agree with TRBD1. Trimming at V came to 5 bases and at J to 2 bases, leaving 5 bases not matched to a gene. Germline lookup yields CDR1 LNHDA and CDR2 SQIVND (reference sequence). The CDR3 runs 15 residues. As DNA, the CDR3 is TGTGCCAGTAGTGCCGGGACAGGGGCAAACACTGAAGCTTTCTTT. Translating it yields CASSAGTGANTEAFF.

The chain combines TRBV21-1 with TRBJ1-4; the table's D call, TRBD1, was not checked against the DNA. TRBV21-1 is labeled a pseudogene. The CDR3 covers 20 residues. The chain's CDR3 is CASSKVVWDRLPSGNEKLFF. The CDR3 coding sequence is TGTGCCAGCAGCAAAGTAGTATGGGACAGGTTACCCTCCGGTAATGAAAAACTGTTTTTT.

The chain joins TRBV2 to TRBJ1-6; 7 nucleotides agree with TRBD1. The CDR3 covers 15 residues. With 5 bases clipped from V and 10 bases from J, the junction kept 11 bases outside the gene matches. Germline lookup yields CDR1 SNHLY and CDR2 FYNNEI. CDR3 nucleotide sequence: TGTGCCAGCAGTAGAAGGACAGGTGGAGGGTCACCCCTCCACTTT. This sequence encodes CASSRRTGGGSPLHF.